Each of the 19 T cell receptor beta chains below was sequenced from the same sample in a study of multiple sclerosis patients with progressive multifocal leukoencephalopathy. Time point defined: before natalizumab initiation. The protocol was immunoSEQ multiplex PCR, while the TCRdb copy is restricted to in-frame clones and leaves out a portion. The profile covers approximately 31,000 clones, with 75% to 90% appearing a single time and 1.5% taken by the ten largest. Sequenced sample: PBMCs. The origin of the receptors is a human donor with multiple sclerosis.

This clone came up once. In DNA form, the CDR3 reads TGCGCCAGCAGCTACGGAGGGGGGCTCTACAATGAGCAGTTCTTC. It specifies CASSYGGGLYNEQFF. V gene TRBV4-1 combines with J gene TRBJ2-1; the D call may be TRBD1 or TRBD2 (6 bases each). Looked up from germline, CDR1 is MGHRA and CDR2 is YSYEKL. The CDR3 runs to 15 residues. V was trimmed by 5 bases and J by 3 bases, leaving 14 bases between them.

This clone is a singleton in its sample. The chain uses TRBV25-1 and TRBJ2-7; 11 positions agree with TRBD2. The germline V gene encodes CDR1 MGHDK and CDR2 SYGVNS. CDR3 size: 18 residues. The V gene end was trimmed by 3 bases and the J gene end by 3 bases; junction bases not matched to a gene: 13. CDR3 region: CASSDGLNSGGVVYEQYF. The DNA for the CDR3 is TGTGCCAGCAGTGATGGGTTAAATAGCGGGGGGGTGGTCTACGAGCAGTACTTC.

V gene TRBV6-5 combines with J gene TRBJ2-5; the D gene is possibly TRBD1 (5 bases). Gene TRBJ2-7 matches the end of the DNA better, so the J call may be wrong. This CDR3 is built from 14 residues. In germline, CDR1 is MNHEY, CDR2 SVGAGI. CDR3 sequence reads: CASSYLTGTYEQYF. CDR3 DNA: TGTGCCAGCAGTTACCTAACAGGAACCTACGAGCAGTACTTC.

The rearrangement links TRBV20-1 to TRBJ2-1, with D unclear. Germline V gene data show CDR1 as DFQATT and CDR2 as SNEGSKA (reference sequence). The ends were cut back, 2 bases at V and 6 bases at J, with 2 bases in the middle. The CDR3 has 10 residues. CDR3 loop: CSARSNEQFF. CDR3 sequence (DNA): TGCAGTGCTAGAAGCAATGAGCAGTTCTTC.

The CDR3 protein is CASSHSLATDDTQYF. CDR3 coding DNA: TGTGCCAGCAGCCACTCGCTGGCGACCGACGATACGCAGTATTTT. The gene calls are TRBV9 and TRBJ2-3, with D unresolved. The germline V and J ends were trimmed by 4 bases and 6 bases, with 18 bases remaining between them. This CDR3 spans 15 amino acids. Germline V lookup: CDR1 SGDLS, CDR2 YYNGEE.

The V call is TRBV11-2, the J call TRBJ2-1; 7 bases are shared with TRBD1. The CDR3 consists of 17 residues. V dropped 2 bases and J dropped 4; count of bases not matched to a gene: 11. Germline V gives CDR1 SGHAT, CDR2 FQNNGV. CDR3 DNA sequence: TGTGCCAGCAGCTTATGGTTGGGACAGAGATCGTACAATGAGCAGTTCTTC. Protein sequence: CASSLWLGQRSYNEQFF.

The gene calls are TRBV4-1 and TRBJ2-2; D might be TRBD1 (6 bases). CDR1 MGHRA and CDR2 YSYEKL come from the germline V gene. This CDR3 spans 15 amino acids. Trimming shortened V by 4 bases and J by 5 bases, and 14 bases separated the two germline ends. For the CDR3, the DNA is TGCGCCAGCAGCCCAGGGGAGAGGTGGACCGGGGAGCTGTTTTTT. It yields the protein CASSPGERWTGELFF.

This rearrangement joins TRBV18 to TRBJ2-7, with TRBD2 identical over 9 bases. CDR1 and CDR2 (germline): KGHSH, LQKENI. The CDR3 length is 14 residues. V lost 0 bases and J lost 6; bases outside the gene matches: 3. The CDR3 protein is CASSPPSGSSEQYF. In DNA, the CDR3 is TGTGCCAGCTCACCACCTAGCGGGAGTAGCGAGCAGTACTTC.

The CDR3 here is CASSANGLTGLMVYEQYF. In DNA form, the CDR3 reads TGTGCCAGCAGCGCAAATGGGCTCACAGGGCTAATGGTGTACGAGCAGTACTTC. V usage is TRBV7-6 and J usage is TRBJ2-7; weak D call: TRBD1 (6 bases). The CDR3 consists of 18 residues. CDR1 and CDR2 from the germline V gene are SGHVS and FNYEAQ. V was cut by 5 bases and J by 4 bases, with 27 bases left in between.

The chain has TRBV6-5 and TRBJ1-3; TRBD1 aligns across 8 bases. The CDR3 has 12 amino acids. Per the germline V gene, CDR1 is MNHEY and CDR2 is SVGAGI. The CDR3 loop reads CATGGSGNTIYF. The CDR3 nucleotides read TGTGCAACAGGGGGCTCTGGAAACACCATATATTTT.

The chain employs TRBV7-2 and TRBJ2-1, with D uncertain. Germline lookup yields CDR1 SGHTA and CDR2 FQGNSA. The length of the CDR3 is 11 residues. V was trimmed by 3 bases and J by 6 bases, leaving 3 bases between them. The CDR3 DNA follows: TGTGCCAGCAGCTTGGGCAATGAGCAGTTCTTC. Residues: CASSLGNEQFF.

CDR3 in DNA: TGTGCCAGTAGTGCGCCTTCTAGCGGGAGGTACGAGCAGTACTTC. This sequence encodes CASSAPSSGRYEQYF. The chain carries TRBV19 and TRBJ2-7, with TRBD2 identical over 11 bases. V was clipped by 5 bases and J by 4 bases; unmatched bases: 7. CDR1 and CDR2 from the germline V gene are LNHDA and SQIVND (reference sequence). The CDR3 sequence is 15 residues long.

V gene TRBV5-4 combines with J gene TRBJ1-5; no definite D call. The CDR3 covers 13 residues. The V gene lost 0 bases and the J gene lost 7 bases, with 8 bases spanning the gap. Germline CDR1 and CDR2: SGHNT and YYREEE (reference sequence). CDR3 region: CASSLEEGQPQHF. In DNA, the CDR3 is TGTGCCAGCAGCTTGGAGGAGGGCCAGCCCCAGCATTTT.

CDR3 amino acids: CAIGPGGDGYTF. The DNA for the CDR3 is TGTGCCATCGGGCCGGGGGGCGATGGCTACACCTTC. J is TRBJ1-2 and V is TRBV10-3, with D possibly being TRBD1 (6 bases). The CDR3 totals 12 residues. CDR1 is ENHRY and CDR2 is SYGVKD in the germline V gene. V gave up 8 bases and J gave up 6 bases, with 13 bases separating them.

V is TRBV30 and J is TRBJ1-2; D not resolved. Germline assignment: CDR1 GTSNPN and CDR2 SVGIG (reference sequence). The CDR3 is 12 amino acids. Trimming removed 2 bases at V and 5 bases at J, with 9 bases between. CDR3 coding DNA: TGTGCCTGGAGTACCAGAAGTTATGGCTACACCTTC. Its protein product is CAWSTRSYGYTF.

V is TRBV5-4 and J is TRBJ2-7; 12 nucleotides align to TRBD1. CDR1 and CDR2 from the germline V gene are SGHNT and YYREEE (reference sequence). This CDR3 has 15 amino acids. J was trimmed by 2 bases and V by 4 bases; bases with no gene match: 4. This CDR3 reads CASSPGQGATYEQYF. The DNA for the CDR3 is TGTGCCAGCAGCCCGGGACAGGGGGCGACCTACGAGCAGTACTTC.

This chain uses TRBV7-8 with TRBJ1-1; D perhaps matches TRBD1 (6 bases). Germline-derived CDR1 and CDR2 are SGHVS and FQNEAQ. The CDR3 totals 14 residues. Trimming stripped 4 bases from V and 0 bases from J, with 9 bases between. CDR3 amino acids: CASSYTGMNTEAFF. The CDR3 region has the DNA TGTGCCAGCAGCTACACAGGGATGAACACTGAAGCTTTCTTT.

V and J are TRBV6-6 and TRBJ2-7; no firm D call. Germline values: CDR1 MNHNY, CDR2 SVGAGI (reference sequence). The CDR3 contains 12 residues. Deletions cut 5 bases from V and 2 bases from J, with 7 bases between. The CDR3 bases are TGTGCCAGCAGTCTAAACGCCTACGAGCAGTACTTC. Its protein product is CASSLNAYEQYF.

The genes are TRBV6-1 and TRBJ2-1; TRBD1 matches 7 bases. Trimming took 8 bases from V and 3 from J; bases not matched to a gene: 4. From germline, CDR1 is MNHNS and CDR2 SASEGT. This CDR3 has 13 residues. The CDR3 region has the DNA TGTGCCAGCTCGGCAGGGGGCTACAATGAGCAGTTCTTC. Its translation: CASSAGGYNEQFF.